This T cell receptor beta chain appears in the sequencing data of a study of sequential checkpoint blockade in melanoma. Treatment noted: randomized to nivolumab then ipilimumab (arm A) or the reverse (arm B). The CDR3 has 21 amino acids. J was trimmed by 0 bases and V by 2 bases; bases with no gene match: 11. Germline V lookup: CDR1 LGHNA, CDR2 YSLEER. Profiling relied on immunoSEQ multiplex PCR, and the TCRdb table lists in-frame clones only, not all of them. The sample shows some 11,000 clones, roughly 69% of them seen only once. The sample here was CD8+ T cells sorted from blood (inferred from file names), taken from a patient given nivolumab and ipilimumab in sequence. The sequence was collected from a human donor with melanoma. This chain connects TRBV4-3 to TRBJ2-1, with 15 bases that match TRBD2. The CDR3 DNA sequence: TGCGCCAGCAGCCAACAAATGGGACTAGCGGGGGGACCTAGCTCCTACAATGAGCAGTTCTTC. It translates to CASSQQMGLAGGPSSYNEQFF.